This passage covers 24 T cell receptor beta chains from one sample sequenced in a study of blood T cells in healthy people across ages. It was with a sample-barcoded 5' primer and a J-beta primer mix that a second PCR of about 6 to 12 cycles was run. TCRdb analysed the 5' RACE reads with MiXCR anew, one entry per CDR3 protein. Among around 1.5 million distinct CDR3 sequences listed, approximately 63% were seen once. Sequencing used blood. Every receptor here comes from a man between 18 and 29 years old in good health.

CDR3 region: CSASTGTSYEQYF. CDR3 bases: TGCAGTGCTAGTACAGGGACCTCTTACGAGCAGTACTTC. This chain uses TRBV20-1 with TRBJ2-7; weak D call: TRBD1 (6 bases). The CDR3 is 13 residues long. Trimming took 3 bases from V and 4 from J, leaving 13 bases between them. CDR1 and CDR2 (germline): DFQATT, SNEGSKA (reference sequence).

V usage is TRBV7-8 and J usage is TRBJ2-3, with D unclear. The germline gives CDR1 SGHVS, CDR2 FQNEAQ. Trimming took 1 base from V and 1 from J, leaving 9 bases between them. This CDR3 spans 15 amino acids. In nucleotides, the CDR3 is TGTGCCAGCAGCTTAGGGGCAATTGGCACAGATACGCAGTATTTT. Encoded protein: CASSLGAIGTDTQYF.

The genes are TRBV4-2 and TRBJ2-5, with TRBD2 matching over 7 bases. This CDR3 has 14 amino acids. Germline CDR1 is LGHNA and CDR2 is YNFKEQ. Trimming cost V 1 base and J 11 bases; bases outside gene matches: 10. The CDR3 sequence: CASSQVSSGNEQYF. CDR3 sequence (DNA): TGTGCCAGCAGCCAAGTATCTAGCGGCAATGAGCAGTACTTC.

The chain employs TRBV25-1 and TRBJ1-1; the D is unclear. This CDR3 is built from 16 residues. Trimming took 3 bases from V and 3 from J, leaving 17 bases between them. Germline V CDR1 and CDR2: MGHDK, SYGVNS. The CDR3 is CASSDPHTSGDTEAFF. The CDR3 coding sequence is TGTGCCAGCAGTGACCCTCACACGTCCGGGGACACTGAAGCTTTCTTT.

CDR3 sequence reads: CASSPTLGGGGTTGELFF. Written as DNA, the CDR3 is TGCGCCAGCAGCCCAACCTTGGGAGGGGGCGGAACCACCGGGGAGCTGTTTTTT. The genes are TRBV4-1 and TRBJ2-2, with D tentatively TRBD1 or TRBD2 (7 bases each). V was shortened by 4 bases and J by 4 bases, with 22 bases between the two germline ends. Germline lookup yields CDR1 MGHRA and CDR2 YSYEKL. The CDR3 sequence is 18 residues long.

This clonotype showed up just a few times. The V call is TRBV5-1, the J call TRBJ2-4; 7 nucleotides match TRBD2. Germline V gene sequence: CDR1 SGHRS, CDR2 YFSETQ. The CDR3 sequence is 13 residues long. J gave up 9 bases and V 0 bases, and 3 bases lay outside the gene matches. The CDR3 spells CASSLVPGGIQYF. Written as DNA, the CDR3 is TGCGCCAGCAGCTTGGTCCCGGGGGGCATTCAGTACTTC. Drawing the rest from reference TRBV5-1 and TRBJ2-4, the complete variable domain is KAGVTQTPRYLIKTRGQQVTLSCSPISGHRSVSWYQQTPGQGLQFLFEYFSETQRNKGNFPGRFSGRQFSNSRSEMNVSTLELGDSALYLCASSLVPGGIQYFGAGTRLSVL.

This sequence joins TRBV2 and TRBJ2-1; no definite D call. The germline CDR1 and CDR2 sequences are SNHLY and FYNNEI. The CDR3 runs to 9 residues. Trimming stripped 10 bases from V and 5 bases from J, with 3 bases between. The CDR3 DNA is TGTGCCACCGACAATGAGCAGTTCTTC. Its protein is CATDNEQFF.

This chain links TRBV5-1 with TRBJ2-1; D gene unclear. This CDR3 region has 13 residues. CDR1 and CDR2 from the germline V gene are SGHRS and YFSETQ. Trimming removed 0 bases at V and 8 bases at J, with 9 bases between. This CDR3 is CASSLGVMDEQFF. In nucleotides, the CDR3 is TGCGCCAGCAGCTTGGGGGTAATGGATGAGCAGTTCTTC.

The J gene is TRBJ2-7, the V gene TRBV29-1, with unresolved D. Looked up from germline, CDR1 is SQVTM and CDR2 is ANQGSEA. Between the trimmed V and J ends, which lost 6 bases and 4 bases, there was a span of 16 bases. CDR3 length: 13 amino acids. The CDR3: CSVSRGMGYEQYF. The CDR3, as DNA: TGCAGCGTCTCCCGCGGCATGGGTTACGAGCAGTACTTC.

CDR3 in DNA: TGTGCCAGCAGCCCAGGGTGGGGCAGCGGGGTGTCCTACAATGAGCAGTTCTTC. Translating it yields CASSPGWGSGVSYNEQFF. The V call is TRBV7-2, the J call TRBJ2-1, with 7 bases lining up with TRBD2. The CDR3 runs to 18 residues. Germline assignment: CDR1 SGHTA and CDR2 FQGNSA. The V segment lost 5 bases and the J segment 1 base; nucleotides outside the gene matches: 14.

The V gene is TRBV6-1, the J gene TRBJ2-5; D gene uncertain. The J call could be wrong; TRBJ2-7 is a better fit for the DNA end. This CDR3 is 12 amino acids long. CDR1 is MNHNS and CDR2 is SASEGT in the germline V gene. The CDR3 protein is CASLGRVYEQYF. In nucleotides, the CDR3 is TGTGCCAGTCTAGGACGGGTATACGAGCAGTACTTC.

This clonotype was counted a few times. The chain employs TRBV10-3 and TRBJ1-5; the D gene is possibly TRBD1 (5 bases). The CDR3 covers 15 residues. V gave up 8 bases and J gave up 6 bases, with 20 bases separating them. Germline CDR1 and CDR2: ENHRY and SYGVKD. In nucleotides, the CDR3 is TGTGCCATCGGGGAAGGGGACGGCGCATTTCAGCCCCAGCATTTT. Its translation: CAIGEGDGAFQPQHF.

This clonotype has a handful of counts. The chain employs TRBV20-1 and TRBJ2-4; 7 bases are shared with TRBD1. The J call could be wrong; TRBJ2-7 is a better fit for the DNA end. CDR1 is DFQATT and CDR2 is SNEGSKA in the germline V gene (reference sequence). This CDR3 spans 15 amino acids. Here the CDR3 DNA reads TGCAGTGCGCGTAGGCCCAGAGGGGGCGGATACGAGCAGTACTTC. Protein product: CSARRPRGGGYEQYF.

The chain is built from TRBV11-2 and TRBJ2-1; 9 bases align to TRBD1. This CDR3 spans 13 amino acids. Germline CDR1 and CDR2: SGHAT and FQNNGV. The J segment lost 8 bases and the V segment lost 5 bases, leaving 4 bases of the junction unmatched. The CDR3 sequence: CASSGDREDEQFF. The CDR3 DNA follows: TGTGCCAGCAGCGGGGACAGGGAGGATGAGCAGTTCTTC. The full variable domain, in which reference TRBV11-2 and TRBJ2-1 provide the parts outside the CDR3, is EAGVAQSPRYKIIEKRQSVAFWCNPISGHATLYWYQQILGQGPKLLIQFQNNGVVDDSQLPKDRFSAERLKGVDSTLKIQPAKLEDSAVYLCASSGDREDEQFFGPGTRLTVL.

This clonotype was counted once. The chain employs TRBV7-2 and TRBJ2-1; 9 positions agree with TRBD2. Germline trimming cut 5 bases from V and 1 base from J; bases unmatched to any gene: 9. The CDR3 runs 17 residues. Germline V lookup: CDR1 SGHTA, CDR2 FQGNSA. The chain's CDR3 is CASSLSGGYTSYNEQFF. CDR3 sequence (DNA): TGTGCCAGCAGCCTTAGCGGGGGTTACACTTCCTACAATGAGCAGTTCTTC.

This chain uses TRBV6-1 with TRBJ2-3; 10 positions agree with TRBD2. The germline V gene has CDR1 MNHNS and CDR2 SASEGT. The CDR3 totals 18 residues. The trim removed 6 bases at V and 0 bases at J, leaving 12 bases unmatched. DNA for the CDR3: TGTGCCAGCAGAACCCTAGCGGGGGAGACTACTAGCACAGATACGCAGTATTTT. It yields the protein CASRTLAGETTSTDTQYF.

This clonotype has just a few counts. The chain is built from TRBV27 and TRBJ2-6, with D unresolved. The CDR3 consists of 16 residues. Germline values: CDR1 MNHEY, CDR2 SMNVEV (reference sequence). The ends were cut back, 4 bases at V and 0 bases at J, with 10 bases in the middle. The chain's CDR3 is CASSSNDYSGANVLTF. DNA of the CDR3: TGTGCCAGCAGTTCCAACGATTACTCTGGGGCCAACGTCCTGACTTTC.

The genes are TRBV12-3 or TRBV12-4 and TRBJ2-7, with 9 bases fitting TRBD2. V shed 5 bases, J shed 5 bases, and the junction held 7 bases outside the gene matches. This CDR3 region has 14 residues. CDR3 residues: CASSANSGSDEQYF. The CDR3 nucleotides read TGTGCCAGCAGTGCTAATAGCGGGAGTGACGAGCAGTACTTC.

This clonotype appeared a few times. The rearrangement uses TRBV12-3 or TRBV12-4 and TRBJ1-4; 9 positions agree with TRBD1. The CDR3 sequence is 16 residues long. J was trimmed by 3 bases and V by 5 bases; bases with no gene match: 7. CDR3 DNA: TGTGCCAGCAGTCCGCCGACAGGGGGTTCTAATGAAAAACTGTTTTTT. Protein: CASSPPTGGSNEKLFF.

The CDR3 coding sequence is TGTGCCAGCAGCCCCTCAATTGGTACCAGCACAGATACGCAGTATTTT. Translated, it gives CASSPSIGTSTDTQYF. The chain carries TRBV14 and TRBJ2-3; D is unresolved. The germline V gene encodes CDR1 SGHDN and CDR2 FVKESK. V gave up 4 bases and J gave up 0 bases, with 14 bases separating them. The CDR3 loop spans 16 amino acids.

The chain carries TRBV5-1 and TRBJ2-5; 11 positions agree with TRBD2. V shed 3 bases, J shed 2 bases, and the junction held 6 bases outside the gene matches. The CDR3 consists of 16 residues. Germline loops: CDR1 SGHRS, CDR2 YFSETQ. Here the CDR3 reads CASSSTSGGIQETQYF. The CDR3 DNA reads TGCGCCAGCAGCTCCACTAGCGGGGGCATACAAGAGACCCAGTACTTC.

The rearrangement joins TRBV3-1 to TRBJ2-1; the match to TRBD2 covers 11 bases. J lost 4 bases, V lost 1 base, and 6 bases had no gene match. Germline-derived CDR1 and CDR2 are LGHDT and YNNKEL (reference sequence). CDR3 length: 17 amino acids. The CDR3 loop reads CASSQAPGLAVYNEQFF. CDR3 nucleotides: TGTGCCAGCAGCCAAGCCCCGGGACTAGCGGTATACAATGAGCAGTTCTTC.

The rearrangement links TRBV12-5 to TRBJ2-5, with TRBD1 as a possible D gene (5 bases). Germline V gene lookup returns CDR1 LGHNT and CDR2 FRNRAP. This CDR3 spans 13 amino acids. Trimming cost V 5 bases and J 2 bases, with 9 bases left between them. CDR3 bases: TGTGCTAGTGGTCCGCAGGGACAAGAGACCCAGTACTTC. Its protein is CASGPQGQETQYF.

The rearrangement uses TRBV7-2 and TRBJ1-6, with D perhaps matching TRBD1 (5 bases). This CDR3 spans 14 amino acids. CDR1 SGHTA and CDR2 FQGNSA come from the germline V gene. The V end was cut by 2 bases, the J end by 10 bases, with 12 bases between. The CDR3 spells CASSLIGRGSPLHF. CDR3 in DNA: TGTGCCAGCAGCTTAATAGGGAGGGGATCACCCCTCCACTTT.